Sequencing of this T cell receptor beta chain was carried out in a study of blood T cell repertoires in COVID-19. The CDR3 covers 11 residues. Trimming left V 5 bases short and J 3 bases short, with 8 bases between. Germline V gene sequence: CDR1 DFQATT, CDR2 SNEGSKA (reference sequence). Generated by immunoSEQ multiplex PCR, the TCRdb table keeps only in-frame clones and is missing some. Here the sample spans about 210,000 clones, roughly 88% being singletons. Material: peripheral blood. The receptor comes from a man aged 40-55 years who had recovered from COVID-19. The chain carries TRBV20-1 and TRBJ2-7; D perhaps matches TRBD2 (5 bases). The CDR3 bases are TGCAGTGCTTCGAGGGACTACGAGCAGTACTTC. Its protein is CSASRDYEQYF.